This T cell receptor (beta chain) derives from a study of response to subunit inactivated influenza vaccine. MiXCR, applied by TCRdb to the RT-PCR reads, yields one record per CDR3 protein. The table lists some 640,000 distinct CDR3 sequences, roughly 13% of them singletons. Germline V gene sequence: CDR1 SNHLY, CDR2 FYNNEI. The CDR3 totals 13 residues. With 9 bases removed from V and 3 bases from J, the gap between germline ends came to 12 bases. Study-level findings and limits: The authors suggested that few new T cells are recruited per seasonal influenza vaccination.

This clonotype has only a few counts. What it binds is unknown. Sequencing used PBMCs from blood, obtained around 15 days before vaccination. This TCR came from a man aged 50-59 years who received an inactivated influenza vaccine. The chain is built from TRBV2 and TRBJ1-5; maybe TRBD1 (6 bases). The CDR3 DNA follows: TGTGCCAGTACCGGGACAATCAATCAGCCCCAGCATTTT. It is translated as CASTGTINQPQHF.